This T cell receptor beta chain was observed in a study of T cells in Graves' hyperthyroidism and ophthalmopathy (dated by TCRdb to about 2019). Regarding the study in general: Peripheral blood samples were taken at the time of initial diagnosis, prior to any treatment. To identify distinguishing TCR V-J signatures, a discovery cohort of about 100 patients was used, comprising 43 with Graves' ophthalmopathy and 57 with stable Graves' hyperthyroidism. Prospective prediction of ophthalmopathy was tested in an independent validation cohort consisting of 18 hyperthyroidism patients and some 16 patients who later progressed to ophthalmopathy. The 100 discovery patients were randomly split 7:3 into training and test sets. Thyroid tissue and blood T-cell repertoires from six Graves' hyperthyroidism patients were also compared in the study. After sampling, hyperthyroidism patients received methimazole starting at 30 mg daily, and ophthalmopathy patients received high-dose intravenous methylprednisolone. The paper describes TCR Vbeta CDR3 sequencing of 140 or so peripheral blood samples, made up of some 40 ophthalmopathy patients, around 73 hyperthyroidism patients and about 17 progressor patients.

Graves' hyperthyroidism was defined as stable when no progression to ophthalmopathy occurred over 18 months of follow-up. Hyperthyroidism patients were newly diagnosed, with disease duration under 2 months, and aged 18 to 65 years. Patients with uncontrolled infections, other autoimmune diseases, pregnancy or lactation were excluded. Clinical symptoms, serum thyroxine and TRAb, thyroid ultrasound, and orbital computed tomography formed the basis for the diagnoses. PBMCs were separated from roughly 9.6 ml of fresh peripheral blood using Ficoll-Paque density gradient centrifugation. Total RNA was extracted with Trizol reagent, and quality was checked on an Agilent 2100 Bioanalyzer. Overall study outcomes, separate from this receptor: In validation, the model predicted progression to ophthalmopathy with 65% to 71% sensitivity and approximately 74% specificity, a median of approximately 6.5 months before onset. No statistical method was used to fix the sample size in advance, and group allocation was not hidden from the investigators. A 13 V-J signature model separated ophthalmopathy from stable hyperthyroidism, with nearly 90% sensitivity and about 81% specificity in cross-validation and 80%/75% in testing. Most expanded thyroid clonotypes (frequency above 0.001) were also detected in blood, a finding suggesting that blood repertoires may reflect thyroid immune responses.

This clonotype appeared a few times. No cognate antigen has been identified for it. No base quality values were provided; no much bigger clone lies one nucleotide off. The TCR beta CDR3 regions were amplified from the RNA transcripts. For the first round of RT-PCR on the TCR CDR3, the HTBI primer set was used together with the Qiagen OneStep RT-PCR kit. Libraries were constructed in a second round of multiplex PCR, after which size selection and purification were carried out. Paired-end sequencing of the libraries was performed with 100 bp reads on an Illumina HiSeq2000. The original methods were these. SOAPnuke was used to process the raw data, throwing out any read that contained adapters or uncalled bases, had a mean Phred below 15, or lacked an exact constant-primer or identifier match. High-quality paired reads were merged using COPE v1.2.5, and each unique nucleotide sequence was defined as a clonotype. Clonotypes were aligned to IMGT TRBV, TRBD and TRBJ reference segments using MiTCR v1.1. The analysis was restricted to V-J combinations with a frequency above 0.0001, which together covered 98% to 99.2% of the repertoires. The TCS score was defined as the ratio of F50 (clonal expansion) to E x V (chaos), calculated using BLOSUM62-based TCRdist between CDR3 peptides within each V-J. Welch's t-statistics and random forest reduced roughly 540 V-J features to roughly 13, which were used in a naive Bayes classifier (R e1071). The raw public data were reprocessed by TCRdb itself: fastp quality trimming at Q25, MiXCR clonotype calling, in-frame beta chains only. Here each entry gathers all rows of one CDR3 protein and keeps the most common genes and DNA. The V and J calls were not made by the authors but by TCRdb's processing. The sample records about 520,000 distinct CDR3 sequences, 20% to 25% of which are singletons. Together, the top ten hold approximately 26% of the sample.

CDR1 and CDR2, looked up from the germline V gene, are SGHAT and FQNNGV. From its cysteine to its phenylalanine, the CDR3 spans 14 amino acids. Solely the CDR3 DNA is kept, with 42 bases framed from the first base. Trimming at the junction amounts to 7 bases on V and 4 bases on J, and the germline ends lie 14 bases apart. The sequence joins TRBV11-2 to TRBJ1-3; matching of 5 bases hints at TRBD1 as the D gene. What was sequenced was blood. This receptor was identified in a man aged 18 to 29 with Graves' hyperthyroidism. The DNA sequence reads TGTGCCAGCAAACGAGGACGGGGGGGAAACACCATATATTTT. The resulting protein is CASKRGRGGNTIYF.